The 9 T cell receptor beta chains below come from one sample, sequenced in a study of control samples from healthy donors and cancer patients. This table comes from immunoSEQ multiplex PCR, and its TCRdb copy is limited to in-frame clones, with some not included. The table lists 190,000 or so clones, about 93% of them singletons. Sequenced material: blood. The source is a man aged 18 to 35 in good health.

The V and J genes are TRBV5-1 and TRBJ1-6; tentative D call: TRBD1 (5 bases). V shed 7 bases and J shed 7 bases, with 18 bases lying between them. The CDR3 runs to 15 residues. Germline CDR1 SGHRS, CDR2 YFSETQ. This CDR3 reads CASAYTGTLNSPLHF. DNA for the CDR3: TGCGCCAGCGCTTATACGGGGACCCTAAATTCACCCCTCCACTTT.

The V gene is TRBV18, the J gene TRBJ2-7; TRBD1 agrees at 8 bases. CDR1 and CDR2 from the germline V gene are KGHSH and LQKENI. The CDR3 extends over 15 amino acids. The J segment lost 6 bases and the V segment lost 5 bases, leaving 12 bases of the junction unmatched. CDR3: CASSGQGFTSGEQYF. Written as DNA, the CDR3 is TGTGCCAGCTCAGGACAGGGTTTTACCTCGGGCGAGCAGTACTTC. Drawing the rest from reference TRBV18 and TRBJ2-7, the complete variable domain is NAGVMQNPRHLVRRRGQEARLRCSPMKGHSHVYWYRQLPEEGLKFMVYLQKENIIDESGMPKERFSAEFPKEGPSILRIQQVVRGDSAAYFCASSGQGFTSGEQYFGPGTRLTVT.

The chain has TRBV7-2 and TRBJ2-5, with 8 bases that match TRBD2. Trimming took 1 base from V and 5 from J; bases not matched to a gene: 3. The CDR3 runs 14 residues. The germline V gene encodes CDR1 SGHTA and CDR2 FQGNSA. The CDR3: CASSLGGGLETQYF. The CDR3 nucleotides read TGTGCCAGCAGCTTAGGCGGGGGGTTGGAGACCCAGTACTTC.

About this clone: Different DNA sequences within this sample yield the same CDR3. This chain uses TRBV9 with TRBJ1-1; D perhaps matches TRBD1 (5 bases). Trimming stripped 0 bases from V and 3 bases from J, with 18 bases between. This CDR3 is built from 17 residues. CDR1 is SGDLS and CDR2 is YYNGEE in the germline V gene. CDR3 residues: CASSVGAAGGGDTEAFF. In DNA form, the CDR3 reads TGTGCCAGCAGCGTAGGGGCGGCGGGGGGGGGAGACACTGAAGCTTTCTTT.

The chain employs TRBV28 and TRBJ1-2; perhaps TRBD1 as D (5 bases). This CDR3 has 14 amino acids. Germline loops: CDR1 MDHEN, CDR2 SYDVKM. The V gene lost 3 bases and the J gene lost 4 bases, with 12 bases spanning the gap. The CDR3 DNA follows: TGTGCCAGCAGTTTTTCCGGGACGGCCTATGGCTACACCTTC. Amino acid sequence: CASSFSGTAYGYTF.

The CDR3 region has the DNA TGCGCCAGCAGCTCGTCGGATGAAAAACTGTTTTTT. Translating it yields CASSSSDEKLFF. V gene TRBV5-1 combines with J gene TRBJ1-4, with no clear D. Germline V gene data show CDR1 as SGHRS and CDR2 as YFSETQ. This CDR3 comprises 12 residues. V was clipped by 3 bases and J by 6 bases, with 6 bases between them. The complete variable domain, with remaining parts taken from reference TRBV5-1 and TRBJ1-4, reads KAGVTQTPRYLIKTRGQQVTLSCSPISGHRSVSWYQQTPGQGLQFLFEYFSETQRNKGNFPGRFSGRQFSNSRSEMNVSTLELGDSALYLCASSSSDEKLFFGSGTQLSVL.

The DNA of the CDR3 is TGTGCCAGTAGAGAAGACGACCGGGGGGTCTACGAGCAGTACTTC. This codes for CASREDDRGVYEQYF. The chain couples TRBV19 to TRBJ2-7; 7 nucleotides match TRBD2. The germline CDR1 and CDR2 sequences are LNHDA and SQIVND (reference sequence). The CDR3 is 15 residues long. Unmatched junction bases numbered 11, after V lost 6 bases and J lost 3 bases.

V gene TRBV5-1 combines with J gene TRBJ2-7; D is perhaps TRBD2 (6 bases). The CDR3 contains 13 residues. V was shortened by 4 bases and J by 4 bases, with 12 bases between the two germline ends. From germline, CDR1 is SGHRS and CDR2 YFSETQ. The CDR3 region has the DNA TGCGCCAGCAGCCCGGGGGTGACTTACGAGCAGTACTTC. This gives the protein CASSPGVTYEQYF.

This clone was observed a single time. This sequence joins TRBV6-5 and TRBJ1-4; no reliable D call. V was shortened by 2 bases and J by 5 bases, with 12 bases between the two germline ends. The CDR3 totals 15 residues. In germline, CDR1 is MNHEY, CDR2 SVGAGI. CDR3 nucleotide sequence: TGTGCCAGCAGTTACCCACGGGCCCAGAATGAAAAACTGTTTTTT. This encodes CASSYPRAQNEKLFF.